This TCR beta chain was captured by sequencing in a study of regulatory T cells in long-lasting Graves disease. Investigators prepared the TCR beta libraries by applying iRepertoire HTBI primers and Arm-PCR of CDR3 regions. TCRdb reprocessed the multiplex PCR reads via MiXCR and lists one record per CDR3 protein. The sample carries roughly 320,000 distinct CDR3 sequences, around 17% recorded once. Time point described: newly diagnosed GD, antithyroid drugs for less than 3 months. Extracted PBMC RNA gave rise to the TCR library. Patients were enrolled at an endocrinology department in Xi'an, China. The CDR3 covers 15 residues. Germline CDR1 reads SGHRS; CDR2 reads YFSETQ. With V trimmed by 1 base and J by 7 bases, 10 bases remained unmatched. This clonotype came up many times. Another study also made use of these data, one on T cells in Graves' hyperthyroidism and ophthalmopathy. Per that paper: Lactation, pregnancy, other autoimmune disease or uncontrolled infection led to exclusion of patients. Most expanded thyroid clonotypes above 0.001 also appeared in blood.

This material consisted of peripheral blood mononuclear cells (PBMCs), taken at new diagnosis, from a patient treated with antithyroid drugs. The rearrangement uses TRBV5-1 and TRBJ1-2, with 7 bases aligning to TRBD1. The receptor's source is a middle-aged man with Graves disease. CDR3 loop: CASSLNLGQNVGYTF. DNA of the CDR3: TGCGCCAGCAGCTTGAATTTGGGACAGAACGTTGGCTACACCTTC. The variable domain in full, with the rest retrieved from reference TRBV5-1 and TRBJ1-2, is KAGVTQTPRYLIKTRGQQVTLSCSPISGHRSVSWYQQTPGQGLQFLFEYFSETQRNKGNFPGRFSGRQFSNSRSEMNVSTLELGDSALYLCASSLNLGQNVGYTFGSGTRLTVV.